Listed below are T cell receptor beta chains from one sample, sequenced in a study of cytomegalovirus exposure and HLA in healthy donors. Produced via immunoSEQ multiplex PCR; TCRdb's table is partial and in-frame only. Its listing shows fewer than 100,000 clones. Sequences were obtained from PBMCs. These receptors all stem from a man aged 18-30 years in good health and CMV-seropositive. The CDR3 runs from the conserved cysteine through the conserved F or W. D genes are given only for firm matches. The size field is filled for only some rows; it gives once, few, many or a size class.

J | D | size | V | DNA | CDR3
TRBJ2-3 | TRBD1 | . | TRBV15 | TGTGCCACCGCCCTCGGGACAGGGGAGGGAGATACGCAGTATTTT | CATALGTGEGDTQYF
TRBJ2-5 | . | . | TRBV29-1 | TGCAGCACCGTACCGCACCCGAGCGCGGAGACCCAGTACTTC | CSTVPHPSAETQYF
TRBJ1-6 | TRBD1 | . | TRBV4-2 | TGTGCCAGCAGCCAAGTCGGACAGGGACTGCATTCACCCCTCCACTTT | CASSQVGQGLHSPLHF
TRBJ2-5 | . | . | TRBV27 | TGTGCCAGCAGTCAGAGCGGACAAGAGACCCAGTACTTC | CASSQSGQETQYF
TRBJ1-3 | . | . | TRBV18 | TGTGCCAGCTCGGATCTCGGAGGCCGCGGAAACACCATATATTTT | CASSDLGGRGNTIYF
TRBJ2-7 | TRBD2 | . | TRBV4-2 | TGTGCCAGCAGCCAAGGCGGAGCGGGAGAATCCTACGAGCAGTACTTC | CASSQGGAGESYEQYF
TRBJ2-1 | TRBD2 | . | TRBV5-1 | TGCGCCAGCAGCCCCCTGCTAGCGGGGGGGCTCGATGAGCAGTTCTTC | CASSPLLAGGLDEQFF
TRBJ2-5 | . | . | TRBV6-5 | TGTGCCAGCAGTTACTTTGACCCGCGGAGCGAAGAGACCCAGTACTTC | CASSYFDPRSEETQYF
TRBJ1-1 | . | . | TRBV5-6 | TGTGCCAGCAGCACCGGAGTGGACACTGAAGCTTTCTTT | CASSTGVDTEAFF
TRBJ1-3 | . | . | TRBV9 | TGTGCCAGCAGCGTCGCTCCTACCTCTGGAAACACCATATATTTT | CASSVAPTSGNTIYF
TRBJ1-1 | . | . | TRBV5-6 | TGTGCCAGCAGCTTGGGTATGGCACCCCAAGCTTTCTTT | CASSLGMAPQAFF
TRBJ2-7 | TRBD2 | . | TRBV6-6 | TGTGCCACCTGGCGGGGCGGGGGTGCCTACGAGCAGTACTTC | CATWRGGGAYEQYF
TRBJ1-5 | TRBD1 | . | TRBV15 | TGTGCCACCAGCAGTTCCCAGGGGGTCCGCAATCAGCCCCAGCATTTT | CATSSSQGVRNQPQHF
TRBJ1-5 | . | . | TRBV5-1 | TGCGCCAGCAGCTTGGGGACAGATCAGCCCCAGCATTTT | CASSLGTDQPQHF
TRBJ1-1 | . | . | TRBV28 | TGTGCCAGCAGTTTTGACAGACATATAGAAGCTTTCTTT | CASSFDRHIEAFF
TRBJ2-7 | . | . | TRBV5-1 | TGCGCCAGCAGCTGGGGGCGTGGCGAGCAGTACTTC | CASSWGRGEQYF
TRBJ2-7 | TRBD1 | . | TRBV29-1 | TGCAGCGCGCTAACAGGGGGAGGAACCTACGAGCAGTACTTC | CSALTGGGTYEQYF
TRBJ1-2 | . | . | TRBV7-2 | TGTGCCAGCAGCCCCGCAGGGGTCTATGGCTACACCTTC | CASSPAGVYGYTF
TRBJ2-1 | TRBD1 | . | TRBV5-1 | TGCGCCAGCACCCTTACTTCGGGACAGGCCTACAATGAGCAGTTCTTC | CASTLTSGQAYNEQFF
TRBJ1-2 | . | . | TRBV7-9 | TGTGCCAGCAGCCGGGTACGTGGGTGGTATGGCTACACCTTC | CASSRVRGWYGYTF
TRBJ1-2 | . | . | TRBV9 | TGTGCCAGCAGCGTAGGGTCTGGAGATCGTGTATTCCGGAGCTATGGCTACACCTTC | CASSVGSGDRVFRSYGYTF
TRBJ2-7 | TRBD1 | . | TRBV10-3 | TGTGCCATCAGTGACCCCGGGACAGGGAACGAGCAGTACTTC | CAISDPGTGNEQYF
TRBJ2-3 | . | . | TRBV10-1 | TGCGCCAGCAGTGGCGCAGATACGCAGTATTTT | CASSGADTQYF
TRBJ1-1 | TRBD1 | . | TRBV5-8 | TGTGCCAGCAGACCTTTGGACAGGGGAAGTGGTGAAGCTTTCTTT | CASRPLDRGSGEAFF
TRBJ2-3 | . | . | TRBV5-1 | TGCGCCAGCAGCACTGAGACAGGAATGTTTTCAGATACGCAGTATTTT | CASSTETGMFSDTQYF
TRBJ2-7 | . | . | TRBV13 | TGTGCCAGCAGCTTAGGACAGGCCTCCTACGAGCAGTACTTC | CASSLGQASYEQYF
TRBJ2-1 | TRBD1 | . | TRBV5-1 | TGCGCCAGCAGCTCGGGACAGGGGTCGAGCTCCTACAATGAGCAGTTCTTC | CASSSGQGSSSYNEQFF
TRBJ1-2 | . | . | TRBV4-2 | TGTGCCAGCAGCCAGGGGGACACCTCTGAGGGTGGCTACACCTTC | CASSQGDTSEGGYTF
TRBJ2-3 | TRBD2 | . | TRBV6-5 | TGTGCCAGCAGTTCCGCGGGGGACACAGATACGCAGTATTTT | CASSSAGDTDTQYF
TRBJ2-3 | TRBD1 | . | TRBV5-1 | TGCGCCAGCAGCCCGGGACAGGGAACAGATACGCAGTATTTT | CASSPGQGTDTQYF
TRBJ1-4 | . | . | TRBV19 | TGTGCCAGTAGTATCCGAGGGTTTTCACCGACTAATGAAAAACTGTTTTTT | CASSIRGFSPTNEKLFF
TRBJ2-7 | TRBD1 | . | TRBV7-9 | TGTGCCAGCAGTCCGGACAGGGGCTACGAGCAGTACTTC | CASSPDRGYEQYF
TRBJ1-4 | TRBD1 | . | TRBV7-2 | TGTGCCAGCAGCGCAGTGCAGGGGGGTAATGAAAAACTGTTTTTT | CASSAVQGGNEKLFF
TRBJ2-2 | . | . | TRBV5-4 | TGTGCCAGCAGCTTGACCTCAGGGGTCGGGGAGCTGTTTTTT | CASSLTSGVGELFF
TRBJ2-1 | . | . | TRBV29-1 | TGCAGCGTCGCACCGGGACTTCACTACAATGAGCAGTTCTTC | CSVAPGLHYNEQFF
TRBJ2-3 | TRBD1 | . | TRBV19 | TGTGCCAGTAGTATAGTAGGGACAGGGCTCACAGATACGCAGTATTTT | CASSIVGTGLTDTQYF
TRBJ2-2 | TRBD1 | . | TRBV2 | TGTGCCAGCAACGGACAGGGGGCTTCCACCGGGGAGCTGTTTTTT | CASNGQGASTGELFF
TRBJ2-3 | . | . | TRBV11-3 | TGTGCCAGCAGCTCGGGGGACTTCACAGATACGCAGTATTTT | CASSSGDFTDTQYF
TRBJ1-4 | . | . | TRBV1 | TGCACCAGCAGGCTAGCTGCAACTGATGAAAAACTGTTTTTT | CTSRLAATDEKLFF
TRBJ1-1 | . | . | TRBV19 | TGTGCCAGTAGTATAGTTGCGGGGCCCCGGAAGAGCACTGAAGCTTTCTTT | CASSIVAGPRKSTEAFF
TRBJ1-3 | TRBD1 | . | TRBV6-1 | TGTGCCAGCAGTCCTACAGGGGCCTCTGGAAACACCATATATTTT | CASSPTGASGNTIYF
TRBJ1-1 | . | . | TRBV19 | TGTGCCACAATGACCCCCGCGGGCACTGAAGCTTTCTTT | CATMTPAGTEAFF
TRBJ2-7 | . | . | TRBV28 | TGTGCCAGCAGTTATGCGTTGGGGCAGATTTACGAGCAGTACTTC | CASSYALGQIYEQYF
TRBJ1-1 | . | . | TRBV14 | TGTGCCAGCAGCCTCTTTCCCCGGGGGAACACTGAAGCTTTCTTT | CASSLFPRGNTEAFF
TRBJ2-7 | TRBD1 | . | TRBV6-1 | TGTGCCAGCAGCCCGGGACAGGCTCACTACGAGCAGTACTTC | CASSPGQAHYEQYF
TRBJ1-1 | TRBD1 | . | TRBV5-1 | TGCGCCAGCAGCTTCTCGGACAGGGTCAACACTGAAGCTTTCTTT | CASSFSDRVNTEAFF
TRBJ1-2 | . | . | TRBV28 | TGTGCCAGCACCACCCGTCTGGCCCGGGGGGCCTACACCTTC | CASTTRLARGAYTF
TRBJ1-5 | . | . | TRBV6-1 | TGTGCCAGCAATAACAGGGACGGTCAGCCCCAGCATTTT | CASNNRDGQPQHF
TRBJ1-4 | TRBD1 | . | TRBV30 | TGTGCCTGGGGGCGGGGACAGGCAGGGGTTAATGAAAAACTGTTTTTT | CAWGRGQAGVNEKLFF
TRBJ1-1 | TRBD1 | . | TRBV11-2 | TGTGCCAGCAGCTTACGCCGACAGGGCACTGAAGCTTTCTTT | CASSLRRQGTEAFF
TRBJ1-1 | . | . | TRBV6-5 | TGTGCCACCCACCCACGGTTACTGAACACTGAAGCTTTCTTT | CATHPRLLNTEAFF
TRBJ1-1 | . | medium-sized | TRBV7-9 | TGTGCCAGCAGCTTAGTTGGTCAGGGATCAGCTTTCTTT | CASSLVGQGSAFF
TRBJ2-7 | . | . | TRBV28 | TGTGCCAGCAGTGACCCAGCTGAGGGCTCCTACGAGCAGTACTTC | CASSDPAEGSYEQYF
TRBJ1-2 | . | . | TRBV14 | TGTGCCAGCAGCCAAGACTCGTCACCGGACAGACCCTATGGCTACACCTTC | CASSQDSSPDRPYGYTF
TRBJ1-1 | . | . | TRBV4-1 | TGCGCCAGCAGCCAAGATGGGGCCTGGAACACTGAAGCTTTCTTT | CASSQDGAWNTEAFF